The T cell receptor beta chain under discussion was sequenced for a study of blood T cell repertoires in COVID-19. Study information: Italy, Spain and the United States were the sources of the convalescent and acute COVID-19 samples. T cells, B-cell-depleted T cells, or PBMCs provided the cDNA or gDNA that served as material.

In the study's own analysis: Amplification with reference gene primers provided the estimates of nucleated cell counts. The protocol was immunoSEQ multiplex PCR, while the TCRdb copy is restricted to in-frame clones and leaves out a portion. The V and J calls and clone size are taken from that table; D and trimming were inferred from the DNA. The top ten hold under 5% of the sample, which has 200,000 to 300,000 clones, 84% seen once. The CDR3 is 15 residues long. CDR1 MNHEY and CDR2 SMNVEV come from the germline V gene (reference sequence). V was clipped by 5 bases and J by 9 bases, with 23 bases between them.

The sequence derives from a man between 60 and 75 years old with acute or convalescent COVID-19. This rearrangement joins TRBV27 to TRBJ2-7, with D possibly matching TRBD1 (5 bases). The material sequenced was peripheral blood. CDR3 bases: TGTGCCAGCAGTCCCCTGGGGCTCCAGCACGCCTGGCAGTACTTC. The encoded protein is CASSPLGLQHAWQYF.